These 21 T cell receptor beta chains originate from one sample sequenced in a study of blood T cell repertoires in COVID-19. TCRdb keeps only in-frame clones here, not all; method: immunoSEQ multiplex PCR. This table holds about 210,000 clones, 80% to 90% found once. Sequencing was performed on peripheral blood. The origin of the receptors is a woman in her forties or fifties with acute or convalescent COVID-19.

This chain joins TRBV21-1 and TRBJ2-7; TRBD1 was called by the table and not checked on the DNA. TRBV21-1 is tagged as a pseudogene. This CDR3 comprises 15 residues. For the CDR3, the DNA is TGTGCCAGCTTCCCATACCGGGACAGGGCCCACGAGCAGTACTTC. Its protein is CASFPYRDRAHEQYF.

V gene TRBV27 combines with J gene TRBJ2-3, with 10 bases aligning to TRBD1. The V and J ends lost 6 bases and 5 bases, in that order; junction bases with no gene match: 8. Germline V lookup: CDR1 MNHEY, CDR2 SMNVEV (reference sequence). CDR3 size: 15 residues. As DNA, the CDR3 is TGTGCCAGCAGCCTCAGGACAGGGGGAAAAGATACGCAGTATTTT. Translation gives CASSLRTGGKDTQYF.

The chain couples TRBV5-1 to TRBJ2-7, with 7 bases identical to TRBD2. The V segment lost 3 bases and the J segment 2 bases; nucleotides outside the gene matches: 8. The CDR3 sequence is 15 residues long. Germline assignment: CDR1 SGHRS and CDR2 YFSETQ. The CDR3: CASSWSGARTYEQYF. The CDR3 region has the DNA TGCGCCAGCAGCTGGAGCGGGGCCAGGACCTACGAGCAGTACTTC.

CDR3 in amino acids: CATSDFGTRVHEQFF. The CDR3 DNA is TGTGCCACCAGTGATTTCGGGACTAGGGTCCATGAGCAGTTCTTC. J is TRBJ2-1 and V is TRBV24-1; 8 bases line up with TRBD2. Germline V CDR1 and CDR2: KGHDR, SFDVKD. V gave up 1 base and J gave up 8 bases; unmatched junction bases: 6. CDR3 length equals 15 residues.

The V gene is TRBV13, the J gene TRBJ1-2; 9 bases line up with TRBD1. This CDR3 has 16 amino acids. The V gene end was trimmed by 3 bases and the J gene end by 1 base; junction bases not matched to a gene: 6. CDR1 and CDR2 (germline): PRHDT, FYEKMQ (reference sequence). Written as DNA, the CDR3 is TGTGCCAGCAGCTTTGGGACAGGGCGACTTAACTATGGCTACACCTTC. The encoded protein is CASSFGTGRLNYGYTF.

The V and J genes are TRBV12-5 and TRBJ2-5; D is ambiguous. The CDR3 consists of 11 residues. Germline CDR1 is LGHNT and CDR2 is FRNRAP. V dropped 7 bases and J dropped 2 bases, with 5 bases sitting between them. The CDR3 nucleotides read TGTGCTAGTGCCCTACAAGAGACCCAGTACTTC. Translation: CASALQETQYF.

V gene TRBV5-1 combines with J gene TRBJ2-1; 13 bases align to TRBD2. V shed 0 bases, J shed 8 bases, and the junction held 5 bases outside the gene matches. Germline CDR1 SGHRS, CDR2 YFSETQ. The CDR3 consists of 16 residues. The CDR3 protein is CASSLGTSGSHDEQFF. The CDR3 DNA sequence: TGCGCCAGCAGCTTGGGGACTAGCGGGAGTCACGATGAGCAGTTCTTC.

DNA for the CDR3: TGTGCCAGCAGGGGCAGCCCTGGGGCCAACGTCCTGACTTTC. Its protein is CASRGSPGANVLTF. The chain uses TRBV6-5 and TRBJ2-6, with D uncertain. V was pared by 6 bases and J by 2 bases, with 8 bases between. Germline-derived CDR1 and CDR2 are MNHEY and SVGAGI. This CDR3 contains 14 residues.

The chain is built from TRBV5-4 and TRBJ2-7; 11 positions agree with TRBD2. This CDR3 is 15 amino acids long. The trim removed 4 bases at V and 4 bases at J, leaving 7 bases unmatched. Germline loops: CDR1 SGHNT, CDR2 YYREEE (reference sequence). CDR3: CASSQSGLADYEQYF. In DNA, the CDR3 is TGTGCCAGCAGCCAATCGGGACTAGCGGATTACGAGCAGTACTTC.

CDR3 nucleotide sequence: TGTGCCAGTAGTCAGACTATTACGGCCACCGGGGAGCTGTTTTTT. Translating gives CASSQTITATGELFF. J is TRBJ2-2 and V is TRBV19, with D possibly TRBD2 on 5 matching bases. The CDR3 consists of 15 residues. Germline-derived CDR1 and CDR2 are LNHDA and SQIVND (reference sequence). The ends were cut back, 5 bases at V and 4 bases at J, with 14 bases in the middle.

This chain links TRBV19 with TRBJ1-1, with D perhaps TRBD1 (5 bases). This CDR3 has 15 amino acids. From germline, CDR1 is LNHDA and CDR2 SQIVND (reference sequence). The V end lost 6 bases, the J end lost 0 bases, and 14 bases lay between the germline ends. CDR3 sequence: CASRGDYAMNTEAFF. The CDR3, as DNA: TGTGCCAGTAGAGGGGACTACGCTATGAACACTGAAGCTTTCTTT.

The chain joins TRBV7-2 to TRBJ2-7; 7 nucleotides match TRBD1. Germline CDR1 SGHTA, CDR2 FQGNSA. This CDR3 contains 15 residues. J was trimmed by 4 bases and V by 6 bases; bases with no gene match: 12. Here the CDR3 reads CASSFGQARRYEQYF. CDR3 nucleotide sequence: TGTGCCAGCAGTTTTGGACAGGCCAGGCGTTACGAGCAGTACTTC.

The gene calls are TRBV30 and TRBJ2-7; the match to TRBD2 covers 8 bases. The CDR3 consists of 11 residues. V shed 5 bases and J 9 bases; nucleotides not matched to a gene: 6. Looked up from germline, CDR1 is GTSNPN and CDR2 is SVGIG (reference sequence). This CDR3 is CAWAREDRQYF. The CDR3 DNA sequence: TGTGCCTGGGCGCGGGAGGATCGGCAGTACTTC.

This CDR3 is CASSSSWTGIEQFF. The CDR3 DNA follows: TGTGCCAGCAGCTCTTCATGGACAGGGATTGAGCAGTTCTTC. This chain joins TRBV11-3 and TRBJ2-1; 8 nucleotides match TRBD1. CDR3 length: 14 amino acids. Germline V gene lookup returns CDR1 SGHNT and CDR2 YENEEA. V trimming: 4 bases; J trimming: 9 bases; junction bases outside the gene matches: 8.

This clone appeared a few times. The chain joins TRBV3-1 (or the pseudogene TRBV3-2) to TRBJ2-7, with D possibly being TRBD2 (5 bases). CDR1 LGHDT and CDR2 YNNKEL come from the germline V gene (reference sequence). The CDR3 runs to 13 residues. Between the trimmed V and J ends, which lost 4 bases and 3 bases, there was a span of 10 bases. The CDR3 bases are TGTGCCAGCAGCCGGGAGCGGAGCTACGAGCAGTACTTC. Translated: CASSRERSYEQYF.

The chain has TRBV5-4 and TRBJ1-2; 7 nucleotides agree with TRBD1. The junction had 9 bases not matched to a gene; V was cut back by 3 bases and J by 4 bases. The length of the CDR3 is 15 residues. Germline CDR1 and CDR2: SGHNT and YYREEE (reference sequence). The CDR3 protein is CASSYLDRHIYGYTF. CDR3 nucleotides: TGTGCCAGCAGCTATCTGGACAGGCACATCTATGGCTACACCTTC. Using reference TRBV5-4 and TRBJ1-2 for the parts outside the CDR3, the full variable domain is ETGVTQSPTHLIKTRGQQVTLRCSSQSGHNTVSWYQQALGQGPQFIFQYYREEENGRGNFPPRFSGLQFPNYSSELNVNALELDDSALYLCASSYLDRHIYGYTFGSGTRLTVV.

The J gene is TRBJ1-3, the V gene TRBV9, with 10 bases fitting TRBD1. There are 16 residues in the CDR3. CDR1 SGDLS and CDR2 YYNGEE come from the germline V gene. V shed 3 bases and J 4 bases; nucleotides not matched to a gene: 7. The CDR3 DNA reads as TGTGCCAGCAGCGACCGACAGGGGGCTACAGGAAACACCATATATTTT. Its translation: CASSDRQGATGNTIYF.

The chain employs TRBV4-1 and TRBJ2-7; 12 positions match TRBD2. J lost 4 bases, V lost 2 bases, and 3 bases had no gene match. Germline loops: CDR1 MGHRA, CDR2 YSYEKL. This CDR3 region has 15 residues. For the CDR3, the DNA is TGCGCCAGCAGCCAACTAGCGGGAGGGGAATACGAGCAGTACTTC. Translating it yields CASSQLAGGEYEQYF.

This chain links TRBV10-2 with TRBJ1-2, with D tentatively TRBD1 (5 bases). CDR1 and CDR2 (germline): WSHSY, SAAADI. The CDR3 consists of 13 residues. Trimming left V 11 bases short and J 2 bases short, with 15 bases between. The CDR3 spells CASEGGGNYGYTF. As DNA, the CDR3 is TGCGCCTCCGAAGGCGGGGGGAACTATGGCTACACCTTC.

The chain carries TRBV7-6 and TRBJ2-2; D gene uncertain. Germline-derived CDR1 and CDR2 are SGHVS and FNYEAQ. The CDR3 has 15 amino acids. The germline V and J ends were trimmed by 1 base and 7 bases, with 13 bases remaining between them. CDR3 in amino acids: CASSLVRGSGGELFF. The CDR3 DNA is TGTGCCAGCAGCTTAGTTCGAGGTAGTGGCGGGGAGCTGTTTTTT.

CDR3 DNA sequence: TGTGCCATCAGTGACATCGCAGGGGATGGCAATCAGCCCCAGCATTTT. Amino acids: CAISDIAGDGNQPQHF. V usage is TRBV10-3 and J usage is TRBJ1-5; a weak D match, TRBD1 (6 bases). Deletions cut 3 bases from V and 2 bases from J, with 14 bases between. The CDR3 is 16 residues long. CDR1 ENHRY and CDR2 SYGVKD come from the germline V gene.